These 32 T cell receptor beta chains were all obtained from the same sample, sequenced in a study of blood T cell repertoires in COVID-19. Profiled with immunoSEQ multiplex PCR; TCRdb holds only in-frame clones, not every one. The repertoire has about 200,000 clones, about 85% of them found once; the top ten carry about 5%. Sequences were obtained from peripheral blood. The receptors come from a woman aged 80 or over with acute or convalescent COVID-19.

This chain connects TRBV15 to TRBJ2-3; no clear D. V was pared by 0 bases and J by 6 bases, with 4 bases between. From germline, CDR1 is LNHNV and CDR2 YYDKDF (reference sequence). This CDR3 comprises 12 residues. CDR3 amino acids: CATSRDGDTQYF. CDR3 nucleotide sequence: TGTGCCACCAGCAGAGACGGGGATACGCAGTATTTT.

The rearrangement uses TRBV12-5 and TRBJ1-5, with D unresolved. Trimming stripped 2 bases from V and 2 bases from J, with 22 bases between. The germline CDR1 and CDR2 sequences are LGHNT and FRNRAP. The CDR3 is made up of 19 amino acids. CDR3 nucleotides: TGTGCTAGTGGTTTGTCAATCTCGTCCATAGTCGGGGGCAATCAGCCCCAGCATTTT. Translation: CASGLSISSIVGGNQPQHF.

Only one count was recorded for this clone. The junction shows a germline mismatch at one end, possibly a read error. The chain is built from TRBV5-1 and TRBJ2-1; TRBD1 agrees at 12 bases. CDR3 length: 16 amino acids. CDR1 and CDR2 (germline): SGHRS, YFSETQ. The chain's CDR3 is CTSSIPGTGGKDEQFF. In DNA, the CDR3 is TGCACCAGCAGCATACCTGGGACAGGGGGCAAGGATGAGCAGTTCTTC.

V and J are TRBV15 and TRBJ1-4; possible D gene TRBD1, 6 bases. The CDR3 covers 14 residues. Germline assignment: CDR1 LNHNV and CDR2 YYDKDF (reference sequence). V lost 7 bases and J 4 bases, leaving 13 bases between the germline ends. The CDR3 loop reads CATKGGHFNEKLFF. The DNA for the CDR3 is TGTGCCACCAAGGGGGGGCACTTTAATGAAAAACTGTTTTTT.

This clone was found a few times. The chain combines TRBV28 with TRBJ2-5, with D perhaps TRBD1 (6 bases). Germline loops: CDR1 MDHEN, CDR2 SYDVKM. This CDR3 has 16 amino acids. V gave up 6 bases and J gave up 2 bases, with 19 bases separating them. The CDR3 coding sequence is TGTGCCAGCAGCAGCCTGGGGGCTCCGACGCAAGAGACCCAGTACTTC. Translation: CASSSLGAPTQETQYF.

The chain is built from TRBV18 and TRBJ2-7; 12 positions agree with TRBD2. Losses at the gene ends were 6 bases for V and 2 bases for J; bases not matched to a gene: 5. CDR1 and CDR2 from the germline V gene are KGHSH and LQKENI. The CDR3 spans 15 residues. DNA for the CDR3: TGTGCCAGCTCTCGGACTAGCGGGAACCCCTACGAGCAGTACTTC. Translating gives CASSRTSGNPYEQYF. Filled out from reference TRBV18 and TRBJ2-7, the complete variable domain reads NAGVMQNPRHLVRRRGQEARLRCSPMKGHSHVYWYRQLPEEGLKFMVYLQKENIIDESGMPKERFSAEFPKEGPSILRIQQVVRGDSAAYFCASSRTSGNPYEQYFGPGTRLTVT.

This clone was counted a few times. The rearrangement uses TRBV7-9 and TRBJ1-3; tentatively, D is TRBD1 (5 bases). The length of the CDR3 is 17 residues. Trimming took 2 bases from V and 0 from J, leaving 14 bases between them. Germline V gives CDR1 SEHNR, CDR2 FQNEAQ (reference sequence). The CDR3 bases are TGTGCCAGCAGCTTACCGCACGACAGCTTCTCTGGAAACACCATATATTTT. It is translated as CASSLPHDSFSGNTIYF.

The rearrangement uses TRBV5-6 and TRBJ1-1, with D possibly matching TRBD1 (5 bases). Germline CDR1 and CDR2: SGHDT and YYEEEE. CDR3 size: 15 residues. V lost 3 bases to trimming and J lost 5 bases, with 17 bases between them. CDR3 coding DNA: TGTGCCAGCAGCTCTTACAGGCCGGGTAATACTGAAGCTTTCTTT. Its translation is CASSSYRPGNTEAFF.

The V gene is TRBV20-1, the J gene TRBJ2-7; tentatively, D is TRBD1 (6 bases). This CDR3 is 13 amino acids long. Germline-derived CDR1 and CDR2 are DFQATT and SNEGSKA (reference sequence). V was cut by 3 bases and J by 3 bases, with 12 bases left in between. For the CDR3, the DNA is TGCAGTGCTAGTTCAGGGGCATACTACGAGCAGTACTTC. Amino acid sequence: CSASSGAYYEQYF.

The chain is built from TRBV15 and TRBJ1-3; D might be TRBD1 (5 bases). The germline gives CDR1 LNHNV, CDR2 YYDKDF (reference sequence). V gave up 1 base and J gave up 8 bases, with 15 bases separating them. This CDR3 is 15 amino acids long. This CDR3 reads CATSRATGSEHTIYF. The CDR3 region has the DNA TGTGCCACCAGCAGAGCCACAGGTTCCGAACACACCATATATTTT.

The rearrangement uses TRBV4-3 and TRBJ2-7; the match to TRBD2 covers 7 bases. In germline, CDR1 is LGHNA, CDR2 YSLEER. J lost 2 bases, V lost 0 bases, and 4 bases had no gene match. This CDR3 has 15 residues. Written as DNA, the CDR3 is TGCGCCAGCAGCCAAGATGTTGGGGGGGCCTACGAGCAGTACTTC. Translation gives CASSQDVGGAYEQYF.

This chain connects TRBV19 to TRBJ2-7, with a weak D call TRBD2 (6 bases). CDR3 size: 14 residues. Germline CDR1 reads LNHDA; CDR2 reads SQIVND (reference sequence). V gave up 3 bases and J gave up 0 bases, with 9 bases separating them. CDR3 bases: TGTGCCAGTAGTATCGGACTAAGCTCCTACGAGCAGTACTTC. Amino acids: CASSIGLSSYEQYF.

Only a few counts were recorded for this clone. The chain recombines TRBV28 with TRBJ1-2; 7 bases agree with TRBD1. The CDR3 length is 13 residues. The germline V gene has CDR1 MDHEN and CDR2 SYDVKM. V lost 2 bases and J lost 8; bases outside the gene matches: 5. The CDR3 coding sequence is TGTGCCAGCAGTTTACTACAGGGGCAAGGCTACACCTTC. It is translated as CASSLLQGQGYTF.

The V and J genes are TRBV9 and TRBJ2-5; 7 bases align to TRBD1. Germline V CDR1 and CDR2: SGDLS, YYNGEE. Unmatched junction bases numbered 10, after V lost 10 bases and J lost 1 base. CDR3 size: 14 residues. The CDR3 here is CAGLDRVIQETQYF. CDR3 sequence (DNA): TGTGCCGGCTTAGACAGGGTAATCCAAGAGACCCAGTACTTC.

This clone has a handful of counts. The CDR3 DNA sequence: TGTGCCAGCAACGACAGGGAAGCCTATGGCTACACCTTC. Its translation: CASNDREAYGYTF. This rearrangement joins TRBV6-6 to TRBJ1-2; 7 nucleotides line up with TRBD1. With 7 bases clipped from V and 4 bases from J, the junction kept 6 bases outside the gene matches. There are 13 residues in the CDR3. Looked up from germline, CDR1 is MNHNY and CDR2 is SVGAGI (reference sequence).

The gene calls are TRBV5-1 and TRBJ1-2, with D maybe TRBD1 (6 bases). Germline loops: CDR1 SGHRS, CDR2 YFSETQ. The CDR3 is made up of 14 amino acids. V was trimmed by 0 bases and J by 8 bases, leaving 14 bases between them. The CDR3 DNA follows: TGCGCCAGCAGCTTGGACAGGGCTGGGGGAGGCTACACCTTC. The encoded protein is CASSLDRAGGGYTF.

A few counts support this clone. The chain employs TRBV15 and TRBJ1-2; D is ambiguous. The length of the CDR3 is 13 residues. V was shortened by 0 bases and J by 2 bases, with 4 bases between the two germline ends. CDR1 is LNHNV and CDR2 is YYDKDF in the germline V gene (reference sequence). DNA for the CDR3: TGTGCCACCAGCAGAGACAGGAACTATGGCTACACCTTC. Translating gives CATSRDRNYGYTF.

This chain links TRBV5-4 with TRBJ2-3; possibly TRBD2 for D (5 bases). The V end was cut by 0 bases, the J end by 5 bases, with 10 bases between. Germline V lookup: CDR1 SGHNT, CDR2 YYREEE (reference sequence). CDR3 length equals 14 residues. The CDR3 here is CASSLGGRGDTQYF. CDR3 DNA sequence: TGTGCCAGCAGCTTGGGAGGGAGAGGAGATACGCAGTATTTT.

The chain joins TRBV5-1 to TRBJ1-1, with 7 bases lining up with TRBD1. This CDR3 is built from 14 residues. Germline V gene sequence: CDR1 SGHRS, CDR2 YFSETQ. V was pared by 1 base and J by 4 bases, with 4 bases of the junction left unmatched. CDR3: CASSLQGVVTEAFF. DNA of the CDR3: TGCGCCAGCAGCTTGCAGGGGGTGGTCACTGAAGCTTTCTTT.

The chain links TRBV10-3 to TRBJ2-1; TRBD2 matches at 10 bases. V gave up 6 bases and J gave up 2 bases; unmatched junction bases: 4. Germline-derived CDR1 and CDR2 are ENHRY and SYGVKD. This CDR3 comprises 15 residues. The CDR3 DNA sequence: TGTGCCATCAGCCCCGGACTAGCGGCCTACAATGAGCAGTTCTTC. Translating it yields CAISPGLAAYNEQFF.

In nucleotides, the CDR3 is TGTGCCAGCAGCTTTTGGGGCATTTTTCAATACGAGCAGTACTTC. Translating gives CASSFWGIFQYEQYF. The chain uses TRBV7-9 and TRBJ2-7; possible D gene TRBD1, 5 bases. The V and J ends lost 3 bases and 4 bases respectively, with 16 bases between them. Looked up from germline, CDR1 is SEHNR and CDR2 is FQNEAQ (reference sequence). This CDR3 comprises 15 residues.

This chain links TRBV6-5 with TRBJ2-7, with TRBD2 as a possible D gene (5 bases). V lost 7 bases and J lost 7, with 20 bases in between. This CDR3 is 14 amino acids long. Germline V CDR1 and CDR2: MNHEY, SVGAGI. The CDR3 coding sequence is TGTGCCAGCATGAGGGTAGGAGCTAGAGGAGAGCAGTACTTC. Amino acid sequence: CASMRVGARGEQYF.

This chain joins TRBV19 and TRBJ1-2; tentatively, D is TRBD1 (5 bases). V was trimmed by 2 bases and J by 0 bases, leaving 19 bases between them. CDR3 length: 18 residues. The V gene's germline CDR1 is LNHDA and CDR2 SQIVND (reference sequence). The CDR3 nucleotides read TGTGCCAGTAGTATACGGGGGACGGCCAGACTCACTAACTATGGCTACACCTTC. It codes for CASSIRGTARLTNYGYTF.

The chain recombines TRBV4-3 with TRBJ2-5; 8 bases are shared with TRBD2. V dropped 0 bases and J dropped 5; count of bases not matched to a gene: 8. Germline V CDR1 and CDR2: LGHNA, YSLEER. This CDR3 region has 16 residues. The CDR3: CASSQEGGGPGETQYF. DNA of the CDR3: TGCGCCAGCAGCCAAGAGGGCGGGGGGCCAGGGGAGACCCAGTACTTC.

CDR3 in amino acids: CASSPRPGQYSPLHF. The DNA of the CDR3 is TGTGCCAGCAGCCCCCGACCGGGACAATATTCACCCCTCCACTTT. V and J are TRBV7-6 and TRBJ1-6, with a weak D call TRBD1 (6 bases). Trimming stripped 5 bases from V and 8 bases from J, with 16 bases between. Germline V gene sequence: CDR1 SGHVS, CDR2 FNYEAQ. The CDR3 has 15 amino acids.

This clone showed up many times. The chain couples TRBV6-5 to TRBJ2-7, with a tentative D call TRBD1 (6 bases). The CDR3 length is 14 residues. The V end was cut by 2 bases, the J end by 0 bases, with 8 bases between. CDR1 and CDR2 (germline): MNHEY, SVGAGI. CDR3 amino acids: CASSYRGNSYEQYF. The CDR3 DNA reads as TGTGCCAGCAGTTACAGGGGGAACTCCTACGAGCAGTACTTC.

The gene calls are TRBV5-1 and TRBJ2-2, with TRBD1 as a possible D gene (6 bases). In germline, CDR1 is SGHRS, CDR2 YFSETQ. Trimming removed 4 bases at V and 1 base at J, with 11 bases between. This CDR3 spans 15 amino acids. The chain's CDR3 is CASSQDRVNTGELFF. The CDR3 DNA sequence: TGCGCCAGCAGCCAGGACAGAGTGAACACCGGGGAGCTGTTTTTT.

The V call is TRBV28, the J call TRBJ1-6, with TRBD1 matching over 10 bases. Trimming removed 6 bases from V and 4 bases from J; junction bases left unmatched: 15. The CDR3 runs 19 residues. Germline V gives CDR1 MDHEN, CDR2 SYDVKM. The CDR3 is CASSTTSGTGADYNSPLHF. CDR3 nucleotides: TGTGCCAGCAGCACAACCTCCGGGACAGGGGCTGATTATAATTCACCCCTCCACTTT. Combining the CDR3 with reference TRBV28 and TRBJ1-6 gives the whole variable domain DVKVTQSSRYLVKRTGEKVFLECVQDMDHENMFWYRQDPGLGLRLIYFSYDVKMKEKGDIPEGYSVSREKKERFSLILESASTNQTSMYLCASSTTSGTGADYNSPLHFGNGTRLTVT.

The genes are TRBV4-3 and TRBJ2-3; no definite D call. The germline gives CDR1 LGHNA, CDR2 YSLEER. This CDR3 comprises 12 residues. V was shortened by 3 bases and J by 2 bases, with 3 bases between the two germline ends. The CDR3 DNA is TGCGCCAGCAGCCACAACACAGATACGCAGTATTTT. Protein sequence: CASSHNTDTQYF.

This sequence joins TRBV5-1 and TRBJ2-3; TRBD1 aligns across 9 bases. The CDR3 consists of 14 residues. Germline assignment: CDR1 SGHRS and CDR2 YFSETQ. Losses at the gene ends were 4 bases for V and 4 bases for J; bases not matched to a gene: 4. Here the CDR3 reads CASSADRGADTQYF. Here the CDR3 DNA reads TGCGCCAGCAGCGCGGACAGGGGCGCAGATACGCAGTATTTT.

J is TRBJ2-3 and V is TRBV29-1; D may be TRBD2 (6 bases). Germline V gene sequence: CDR1 SQVTM, CDR2 ANQGSEA. CDR3 length: 12 amino acids. V was trimmed by 6 bases and J by 4 bases, leaving 11 bases between them. Here the CDR3 DNA reads TGCAGCGTCGGGAGTGGCGCAGATACGCAGTATTTT. It is translated as CSVGSGADTQYF.

The chain's CDR3 is CASSPLNAGRRNIQYF. CDR3 DNA: TGTGCCAGCTCACCCCTCAACGCGGGGCGACGGAACATTCAGTACTTC. The V call is TRBV18, the J call TRBJ2-4; D perhaps matches TRBD2 (6 bases). There are 16 residues in the CDR3. Germline values: CDR1 KGHSH, CDR2 LQKENI. Trimming took off 3 bases at V and 7 bases at J, with 19 bases between the two ends.